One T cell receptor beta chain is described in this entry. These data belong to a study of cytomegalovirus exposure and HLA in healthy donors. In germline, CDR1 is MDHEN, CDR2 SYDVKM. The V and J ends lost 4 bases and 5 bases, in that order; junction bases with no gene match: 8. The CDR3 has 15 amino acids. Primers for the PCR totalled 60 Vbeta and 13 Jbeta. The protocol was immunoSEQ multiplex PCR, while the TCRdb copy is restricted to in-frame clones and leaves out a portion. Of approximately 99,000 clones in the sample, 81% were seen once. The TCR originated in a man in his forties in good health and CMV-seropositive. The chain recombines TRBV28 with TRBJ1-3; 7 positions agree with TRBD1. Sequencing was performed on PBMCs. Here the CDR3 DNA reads TGTGCCAGCAGTTCGCAGACAGGGACAAGAAACACCATATATTTT. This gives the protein CASSSQTGTRNTIYF.